A selection of T cell receptor beta chains follows, all from one sample in a study of blood T cell repertoires in COVID-19. Produced via immunoSEQ multiplex PCR; TCRdb's table is partial and in-frame only. The sample records fewer than 200,000 clones, roughly nine tenths being singletons. The sequencing sample was made of peripheral blood. These receptors all come from a man aged 60-69 years with acute or convalescent COVID-19. Both conserved end residues are trimmed from each CDR3. Fields, in order: V gene, CDR3 protein.

V gene: TRBV18
CDR3 protein: ASSPMGTLVETQY

V gene: TRBV9
CDR3 protein: ASSVLQGSGEQF

V gene: TRBV4-2
CDR3 protein: ASSQDNSGLGYNEQF

V gene: TRBV27
CDR3 protein: ASQTYTGGYT

V gene: TRBV25-1
CDR3 protein: ASSAVKGQTNIQY

V gene: TRBV7-9
CDR3 protein: ASSFGQGRGTEAF

V gene: TRBV7-6
CDR3 protein: ASSLMGGPNEQF

V gene: TRBV9
CDR3 protein: ASSVQTGITGELF

V gene: TRBV9
CDR3 protein: ASSVAGDPNTEAF

V gene: TRBV19
CDR3 protein: ASSQQGDEAF

V gene: TRBV12-5
CDR3 protein: ASGLPPGPLH

V gene: TRBV18
CDR3 protein: ASSPPAGGDNTGELF

V gene: TRBV7-3
CDR3 protein: ASSLGGMTEAF

V gene: TRBV10-2
CDR3 protein: ASSDRDRGNTIQY

V gene: TRBV11-3
CDR3 protein: ASSRGRGWTDTQY

V gene: TRBV7-6
CDR3 protein: ASSLYRGHTIY

V gene: TRBV9
CDR3 protein: ASSPKGLAGSNEQF

V gene: TRBV4-1
CDR3 protein: ASSQDYQGGGYT

V gene: TRBV27
CDR3 protein: ASSLSEQETQY

V gene: TRBV27
CDR3 protein: ASSPLRDRPYGYT

V gene: TRBV5-4
CDR3 protein: ASSLQGSGANVLT

V gene: TRBV6-4
CDR3 protein: ASSPRQGINSPLH

V gene: TRBV12-5
CDR3 protein: ASGLVVAGTDTQY

V gene: TRBV7-2
CDR3 protein: ASRNGLAGAGELF

V gene: TRBV11-2
CDR3 protein: ASSPRTGRNTEAF

V gene: TRBV11-3
CDR3 protein: ASSSRQGGPNTEAF

V gene: TRBV5-4
CDR3 protein: ASSPDRIYGYT

V gene: TRBV24-1
CDR3 protein: ATSDWADGNTIY

V gene: TRBV5-1
CDR3 protein: ASSLTSGTGELF

V gene: TRBV27
CDR3 protein: ASSLGPGTGANVLT

V gene: TRBV7-8
CDR3 protein: ASSLGDIPEKLF

V gene: TRBV7-2
CDR3 protein: ASSLSSGRTLSQF

V gene: TRBV12-3/TRBV12-4
CDR3 protein: ASSLPQARGYT

V gene: TRBV12-2
CDR3 protein: ASRLGRVVYGYT

V gene: TRBV5-5
CDR3 protein: ASSLEGQGYNYGYT

V gene: TRBV6-5
CDR3 protein: ASRAPGGTEAF

V gene: TRBV6-5
CDR3 protein: ATDSGRAKETQY

V gene: TRBV13
CDR3 protein: ASSFGGRLSEAF

V gene: TRBV6-5
CDR3 protein: ASRQNQPQH

V gene: TRBV11-2
CDR3 protein: ASSLVGTPQGAGGYT

V gene: TRBV19
CDR3 protein: ASSSTRRGGQPQH

V gene: TRBV11-2
CDR3 protein: ASSPRSGLRETQY

V gene: TRBV10-3
CDR3 protein: AISVNLRDTQY

V gene: TRBV3-1/TRBV3-2
CDR3 protein: ASSQDGENYGYT

V gene: TRBV7-9
CDR3 protein: ASSRPMIGETQY

V gene: TRBV19
CDR3 protein: ASSPRDFGNQPQH

V gene: TRBV18
CDR3 protein: ASSPAQNEKLF

V gene: TRBV6-5
CDR3 protein: ASSYSTGGVLRAF

V gene: TRBV30
CDR3 protein: AWTDQETQY

V gene: TRBV24-1
CDR3 protein: ATSDPQTGNYGYT

V gene: TRBV10-3
CDR3 protein: AISSTGAQPQH

V gene: TRBV3-1/TRBV3-2
CDR3 protein: ASSQIYGTAAEQY

V gene: TRBV7-2
CDR3 protein: ASSLLVAYEAF